This passage covers 7 T cell receptor beta chains from one sample sequenced in a study of cytomegalovirus exposure and HLA in healthy donors. The primer mix had 60 Vbeta and 13 Jbeta primers. Measured with immunoSEQ multiplex PCR; TCRdb has only the in-frame clones, and not every one. Of about 160,000 clones listed, about 86% are singletons. Sequenced: PBMCs. These receptors originate from a woman in her late teens or twenties in good health and CMV-seronegative.

The rearrangement links TRBV29-1 to TRBJ1-5; 7 bases are a match to TRBD1. V gave up 8 bases and J gave up 1 base; unmatched junction bases: 2. The CDR3 consists of 12 residues. Germline CDR1 is SQVTM and CDR2 is ANQGSEA. For the CDR3, the DNA is TGCAGCATGGGACAGAGCAATCAGCCCCAGCATTTT. It is translated as CSMGQSNQPQHF.

V usage is TRBV5-6 and J usage is TRBJ1-1; TRBD1 might be the D (6 bases). Per germline, CDR1 SGHDT and CDR2 YYEEEE. V lost 0 bases and J 3 bases, leaving 12 bases between the germline ends. The CDR3 runs to 15 residues. The CDR3 protein is CASSLDPQGDTEAFF. The CDR3 coding sequence is TGTGCCAGCAGCTTGGACCCACAGGGAGACACTGAAGCTTTCTTT. The entire variable domain, with the rest obtained from reference TRBV5-6 and TRBJ1-1, is as follows: DAGVTQSPTHLIKTRGQQVTLRCSPKSGHDTVSWYQQALGQGPQFIFQYYEEEERQRGNFPDRFSGHQFPNYSSELNVNALLLGDSALYLCASSLDPQGDTEAFFGQGTRLTVV.

This rearrangement joins TRBV6-1 to TRBJ2-1; 9 bases are shared with TRBD2. The CDR3 length is 15 residues. V lost 2 bases, J lost 8 bases, and 7 bases stayed unmatched. Germline V CDR1 and CDR2: MNHNS, SASEGT. The DNA for the CDR3 is TGTGCCAGCAGTGAACAGCGGGGGGCCCAGGATGAGCAGTTCTTC. It encodes CASSEQRGAQDEQFF.

The chain links TRBV10-3 to TRBJ2-3; 7 nucleotides agree with TRBD2. The CDR3 spans 15 residues. Germline lookup yields CDR1 ENHRY and CDR2 SYGVKD. V lost 2 bases and J lost 4; bases outside the gene matches: 6. In DNA form, the CDR3 reads TGTGCCATCAGTGAGGGGGCGGGGAGGGCAGATACGCAGTATTTT. Its protein is CAISEGAGRADTQYF.

The chain recombines TRBV2 with TRBJ2-7; D is unclear. V was trimmed by 1 base and J by 3 bases, leaving 10 bases between them. This CDR3 contains 14 residues. Germline loops: CDR1 SNHLY, CDR2 FYNNEI. The CDR3 coding sequence is TGTGCCAGCAGTGAAGAACTGTCCCTCTACGAGCAGTACTTC. Encoded protein: CASSEELSLYEQYF.

The CDR3 is CASSFTDRNTEAFF. The CDR3 DNA follows: TGTGCCAGCAGCTTTACGGACAGGAACACTGAAGCTTTCTTT. The chain joins TRBV7-2 to TRBJ1-1, with D tentatively TRBD1 (6 bases). V was clipped by 3 bases and J by 1 base, with 9 bases between them. This CDR3 is built from 14 residues. In germline, CDR1 is SGHTA, CDR2 FQGNSA.

This clone was detected once. The CDR3 is CASTIGGLRRPSSGNTIYF. Written as DNA, the CDR3 is TGTGCCAGCACGATAGGGGGTCTTCGACGCCCAAGCTCTGGAAACACCATATATTTT. The chain has TRBV7-9 and TRBJ1-3; D may be TRBD1 (6 bases). Trimming removed 7 bases from V and 0 bases from J, with 25 bases in between. The CDR3 extends over 19 amino acids. Germline CDR1 reads SEHNR; CDR2 reads FQNEAQ (reference sequence).